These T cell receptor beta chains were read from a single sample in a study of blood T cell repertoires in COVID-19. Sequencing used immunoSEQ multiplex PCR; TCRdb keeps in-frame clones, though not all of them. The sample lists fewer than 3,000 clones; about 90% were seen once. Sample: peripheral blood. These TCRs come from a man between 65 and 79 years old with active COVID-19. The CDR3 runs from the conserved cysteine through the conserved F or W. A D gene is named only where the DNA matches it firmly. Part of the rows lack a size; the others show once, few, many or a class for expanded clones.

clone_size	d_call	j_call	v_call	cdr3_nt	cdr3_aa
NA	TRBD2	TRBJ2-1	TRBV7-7	TGTGCTAGCAGCTTAGCCGAGCGGGGGGGCGGTGAGCAGTTCTTC	CASSLAERGGGEQFF
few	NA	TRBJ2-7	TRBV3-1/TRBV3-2	TGTGCCAGCAGCCCATTCGGGGCCTACGAGCAGTACTTC	CASSPFGAYEQYF
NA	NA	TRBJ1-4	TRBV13	TGTGCCAGCAGCTTTAGACTCCGGGATCCTAATGAAAAACTGTTTTTT	CASSFRLRDPNEKLFF
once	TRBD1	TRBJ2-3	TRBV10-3	TGTGCCACAGTCGGGACAGGGTTAGCAGATACGCAGTATTTT	CATVGTGLADTQYF
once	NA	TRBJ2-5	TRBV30	TGTGCCTGGAGTGAACTGGGGGGAAGGGCCGTGACCCAGTACTTC	CAWSELGGRAVTQYF
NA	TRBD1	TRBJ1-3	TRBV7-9	TGTGCCAGCAGCGTGGGACAGGGAAACACCATATATTTT	CASSVGQGNTIYF
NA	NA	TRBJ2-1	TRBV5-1	TGCGCCAGCAGCCCCCCTAGCTCCTACAATGAGCAGTTCTTC	CASSPPSSYNEQFF
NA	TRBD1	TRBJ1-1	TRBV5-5	TGTGCCAGCAGCCGCGGGACAGGGATAACCACTGAAGCTTTCTTT	CASSRGTGITTEAFF
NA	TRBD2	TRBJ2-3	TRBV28	TGTGCCAGCAGGGGACTAGCGCCAGATACGCAGTATTTT	CASRGLAPDTQYF
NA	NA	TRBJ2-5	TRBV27	TGTGCCAGCAGTTTATCTGACTCGCTAGAGACCCAGTACTTC	CASSLSDSLETQYF
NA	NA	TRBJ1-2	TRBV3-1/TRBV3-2	TGTGCCACCCTTTGGGCATATGGCTACACCTTC	CATLWAYGYTF
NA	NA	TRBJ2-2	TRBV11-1	TGTGCCAGCAGCTTCGGACTCAGAGTTGACACCGGGGAGCTGTTTTTT	CASSFGLRVDTGELFF
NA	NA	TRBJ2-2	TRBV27	TGTGCCAGCAGGAGAGCATTCACCGGGGAGCTGTTTTTT	CASRRAFTGELFF
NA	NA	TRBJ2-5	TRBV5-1	TGCGCCAGCAGCCCCCTCCAAGAGACCCAGTACTTC	CASSPLQETQYF